The clone carrying this TCR beta chain is termed medium-sized (0.01 to 0.1%). No antigen is known for it. None of the patients had undergone any treatment ahead of thyroid surgery. This entry belongs to a study of metastatic and nonmetastatic thyroid tumors. Study overall: Where malignant and benign thyroid patients were concerned, repertoires were compared across blood and tumor or nodule tissue.

Study-level points and caveats: Versus benign nodules, malignant thyroid tumors reportedly had significantly higher TCR beta diversity, in blood and tumor.

This CDR3 spans 14 amino acids. Looked up from germline, CDR1 is SGHAT and CDR2 is FQNNGV. The V and J ends lost 7 bases and 5 bases respectively, with 17 bases between them. TCRdb called clones again from the PCR reads with MiXCR. The sample contains about 20,000 clones, approximately 29% of which appear only once. The chain employs TRBV11-2 and TRBJ1-1, with unresolved D. Sequenced sample: blood. This clonotype was sampled from a female donor with papillary thyroid cancer or a benign thyroid nodule (not recorded which). Some clones in this sample may be carry-over from other donors' samples. The CDR3 loop is CASKSVRLRTEAFF. CDR3 nucleotide sequence: TGTGCCAGCAAATCGGTTCGGTTGAGGACTGAAGCTTTCTTT.